The clone carrying this T cell receptor (beta chain) was recorded many times. The antigen is undetermined. Before thyroid surgery, none of the patients had received any treatment. This record comes from a study of metastatic and nonmetastatic thyroid tumors. Study-wide background: Samples came from malignant and benign thyroid patients, and repertoires were compared across blood and tumor or nodule tissue.

TCRdb re-called the PCR reads via MiXCR. The sample consists of about 53,000 clones, roughly 20% of them appearing once. Study findings and constraints: Versus benign nodules, malignant thyroid tumors reportedly had significantly higher TCR beta diversity, in blood and tumor.

The sequenced material came from blood. This clonotype was obtained from a female donor with papillary thyroid cancer or a benign thyroid nodule (not recorded which). Some clones in this sample may be carry-over from other donors' samples.

The DNA of the CDR3 is TGTGCCAGCAGTTACTCCGGACAGAGGCAGTACTTC. Its translation is CASSYSGQRQYF. V is TRBV6-5 and J is TRBJ2-7; weak D call: TRBD1 (6 bases). The length of the CDR3 is 12 residues. Trimming shortened V by 0 bases and J by 9 bases, and 9 bases separated the two germline ends. Germline V gene sequence: CDR1 MNHEY, CDR2 SVGAGI.